This T cell receptor beta chain was found in a study of T cell responses to AZD1222 COVID-19 vaccine. Overall study results and limits: Only after the peak T cell response were repertoires sampled. White British donors predominated, females outnumbered males, and clonal diversity was possibly underestimated. It was only 6 or 7 AZD1222 recipients who were seropositive at baseline.

Of note for this clone: The antigen remains undetermined.

Combined were second doses at about 4 or about 12 weeks. This CDR3 has 14 amino acids. The J segment lost 6 bases and the V segment lost 5 bases, leaving 7 bases of the junction unmatched. Germline V gives CDR1 SGHRS, CDR2 YFSETQ. Measured with immunoSEQ multiplex PCR; TCRdb has only the in-frame clones, and not every one. The sample lists about 120,000 clones, 75% to 90% occurring once. The origin of this receptor is an adult who received the AZD1222 COVID-19 vaccine. V and J are TRBV5-1 and TRBJ2-3; TRBD1 aligns across 9 bases. Sequences were derived from peripheral blood, sampled 28 days after the second AZD1222 dose. In DNA, the CDR3 is TGCGCCAGCAGGGGTACAGGGGGCGCGGATACGCAGTATTTT. This translates into CASRGTGGADTQYF.